This T cell receptor (beta chain) was identified in a study of Graves' ophthalmopathy and Graves' hyperthyroidism. The overall study: Before any treatment was given, at initial diagnosis, peripheral blood was collected.

RNA transcripts yielded amplified TCR beta CDR3 regions. An opening RT-PCR round employed HTBI primers and preceded a second-round multiplex PCR. In TCRdb, the multiplex PCR reads were re-called with MiXCR into one record per CDR3 protein. The table shows 600,000 to 650,000 distinct CDR3 sequences, with over 20% occurring only once. Germline V lookup: CDR1 MNHNS, CDR2 SASEGT. With 5 bases removed from V and 0 bases from J, the gap between germline ends came to 16 bases. This CDR3 region has 16 residues. This clonotype came up many times. This TCR derives from a woman between 18 and 29 years old with stable Graves' hyperthyroidism. Some clones in this sample may be carry-over from other donors' samples. The sample consisted of peripheral blood. V is TRBV6-1 and J is TRBJ1-1; D not resolved. DNA for the CDR3: TGTGCCAGCAGTCCGGGGAGTAAGGGCTTGAACACTGAAGCTTTCTTT. Translation gives CASSPGSKGLNTEAFF.